The next 8 T cell receptor beta chains were all read from a single sample in a study of blood T cell repertoires in COVID-19. TCRdb's table, derived via immunoSEQ multiplex PCR, lists solely in-frame clones and lacks some. There are more than 60,000 clones in the sample; about 90% occur only once, and approximately 5.3% lies in the top ten. Sequenced: peripheral blood. The receptor source for this set is a human donor in a cohort sampled during active COVID-19.

CDR3 protein: CASSVATGGAGEKLFF. The CDR3 region has the DNA TGTGCCAGTAGTGTTGCCACAGGGGGCGCGGGTGAAAAACTGTTTTTT. V gene TRBV19 combines with J gene TRBJ1-4; 9 bases match TRBD1. J lost 7 bases, V lost 5 bases, and 11 bases had no gene match. Germline V gives CDR1 LNHDA, CDR2 SQIVND (reference sequence). This CDR3 contains 16 residues.

The V and J genes are TRBV29-1 and TRBJ2-3; 8 bases agree with TRBD2. J gave up 3 bases and V 3 bases, and 8 bases lay outside the gene matches. This CDR3 region has 15 residues. Germline V gene data show CDR1 as SQVTM and CDR2 as ANQGSEA. Written as DNA, the CDR3 is TGCAGCGTTGATGGTCCGACTAGCGATACAGATACGCAGTATTTT. It encodes CSVDGPTSDTDTQYF.

The chain has TRBV6-5 and TRBJ1-5, with D perhaps TRBD1 (5 bases). Germline V lookup: CDR1 MNHEY, CDR2 SVGAGI. This CDR3 is 15 amino acids long. V was shortened by 4 bases and J by 2 bases, with 12 bases between the two germline ends. In nucleotides, the CDR3 is TGTGCCAGCAGTTCAGGGTTTTTGGGCAATCAGCCCCAGCATTTT. It is translated as CASSSGFLGNQPQHF.

This clone was picked up a small number of times. The J gene is TRBJ2-7, the V gene TRBV18; tentatively, D is TRBD2 (6 bases). CDR3 length: 14 amino acids. Germline V lookup: CDR1 KGHSH, CDR2 LQKENI. Trimming took off 1 base at V and 1 base at J, with 8 bases between the two ends. The CDR3 bases are TGTGCCAGCTCACCACTGGAGGGTTCCTACGAGCAGTACTTC. Amino acid sequence: CASSPLEGSYEQYF.

The gene calls are TRBV10-1 and TRBJ2-1, with 11 bases lining up with TRBD2. The V gene end was trimmed by 3 bases and the J gene end by 8 bases; junction bases not matched to a gene: 3. Per the germline V gene, CDR1 is WNHNN and CDR2 is SYGVQD (reference sequence). The CDR3 runs to 14 residues. The CDR3 region has the DNA TGCGCCAGCAGTGATAGCGGGGGGGCCGATGAGCAGTTCTTC. It translates to CASSDSGGADEQFF.

J is TRBJ1-1 and V is TRBV29-1; tentative D call: TRBD1 (5 bases). CDR3 length equals 13 residues. Trimming removed 3 bases at V and 6 bases at J, with 14 bases between. Looked up from germline, CDR1 is SQVTM and CDR2 is ANQGSEA. The CDR3 region has the DNA TGCAGCGTTGATAGGTCAGGGAGGGCTGAAGCTTTCTTT. Amino acids: CSVDRSGRAEAFF.

The chain employs TRBV4-3 and TRBJ2-5; D possibly corresponds to TRBD2 (5 bases). Trimming stripped 0 bases from V and 1 base from J, with 9 bases between. This CDR3 region has 15 residues. Germline-derived CDR1 and CDR2 are LGHNA and YSLEER. The CDR3 sequence is CASSQDRTFQETQYF. The CDR3 DNA is TGCGCCAGCAGCCAAGATCGGACTTTCCAAGAGACCCAGTACTTC.

V and J are TRBV29-1 and TRBJ2-1; 10 nucleotides align to TRBD1. Per the germline V gene, CDR1 is SQVTM and CDR2 is ANQGSEA. The CDR3 has 14 amino acids. The V segment lost 7 bases and the J segment 5 bases; nucleotides outside the gene matches: 8. CDR3 protein: CSGLGQGGNNEQFF. Written as DNA, the CDR3 is TGCAGCGGTTTAGGACAGGGGGGAAACAATGAGCAGTTCTTC.